One T cell receptor (beta chain) is described in this entry. Its antigen is unknown. These data are taken from a study of T cell repertoires in cytomegalovirus infection. On the study more broadly: In public TCR beta signatures, there were indications of both CMV infection and matching HLA type. Findings and caveats of the study: Cumulated frequencies of public TCR beta families served to identify carriers of CMV plus the relevant HLA. The ex vivo response was dominated by HLA-C-restricted CMV-specific TCR beta clonotypes.

The J segment lost 5 bases and the V segment lost 6 bases, leaving 2 bases of the junction unmatched. The CDR3 contains 13 residues. TCRdb passed the reads through MiXCR, listing each CDR3 protein once. The data hold around 170,000 distinct CDR3 sequences, with 17% observed a single time. The chain combines TRBV12-3 or TRBV12-4 with TRBJ2-1; TRBD2 aligns across 9 bases. Sequencing input: CD8+ T cells from PBMCs. The sequence came from a human donor in good health (CMV status not recorded). Some clones in this sample may be carry-over from other donors' samples. The CDR3 region has the DNA TGTGCCAGCAGGCCTAGCGGGAACAATGAGCAGTTCTTC. It codes for CASRPSGNNEQFF.